This is a list of T cell receptor beta chains from one sample in a study of blood T cell repertoires in COVID-19. The assay was immunoSEQ multiplex PCR, and TCRdb's table has in-frame clones only and misses some. The data contain 95,000 to 150,000 clones, under 85% of them singletons. What was sequenced was peripheral blood. The receptors come from a man between 60 and 75 years old with acute or convalescent COVID-19. Each CDR3 is given with its conserved first and last residue. The D gene is left open where the match is weak. Some rows have no size entry. The others give once, few or many, or a class for an expanded clone.

clone size,D gene,J gene,V gene,CDR3 DNA,CDR3 protein
NA,NA,TRBJ1-1,TRBV7-9,TGTGCCAGCAGCTCCGCGCCCGAGGGACAACCGAACACTGAAGCTTTCTTT,CASSSAPEGQPNTEAFF
NA,TRBD1,TRBJ2-7,TRBV27,TGTGCCAGCAGTAGCCGACAGGGGGCCTACGAGCAGTACTTC,CASSSRQGAYEQYF
NA,NA,TRBJ1-3,TRBV3-1/TRBV3-2,TGTGCCAGCAGTCCAGGGTGGGATGGAAACACCATATATTTT,CASSPGWDGNTIYF
NA,TRBD2,TRBJ2-1,TRBV7-2,TGTGCCAGCAGCTTAGCGGGCACAACTAAAACTAGCGGGAGGCACAATGAGCAGTTCTTC,CASSLAGTTKTSGRHNEQFF
NA,NA,TRBJ2-5,TRBV5-1,TGCGCCAGCAGCGGGCGGGTCCAAGAGACCCAGTACTTC,CASSGRVQETQYF
NA,TRBD1,TRBJ1-2,TRBV18,TGTGCCAGCTCACCGACAGGGAGTAACTATGGCTACACCTTC,CASSPTGSNYGYTF
NA,NA,TRBJ1-2,TRBV7-9,TGTGCCAGCAGCTCCGAAGCCCGGGGCTATGGCTACACCTTC,CASSSEARGYGYTF
NA,TRBD1,TRBJ1-1,TRBV5-8,TGTGCCAGCAGCTTGGTCGGGACAGGGAGCTCTGAAGCTTTCTTT,CASSLVGTGSSEAFF
NA,TRBD2,TRBJ2-4,TRBV3-1/TRBV3-2,TGTGCCAGCAGCCAGTCTAGCGGGAGGGCCTTAGCCAAAAACATTCAGTACTTC,CASSQSSGRALAKNIQYF
NA,TRBD2,TRBJ2-3,TRBV14,TGTGCCAGCCGGACTAGCGGGCTTGTGGGAGATACGCAGTATTTT,CASRTSGLVGDTQYF
NA,NA,TRBJ2-2,TRBV29-1,TGCAGCGTTGAGGCTGGTCCGAACACCGGGGAGCTGTTTTTT,CSVEAGPNTGELFF
NA,NA,TRBJ1-1,TRBV28,TGTGCCAGCAGTCCCTTACAGGGCCACACTGAAGCTTTCTTT,CASSPLQGHTEAFF
NA,NA,TRBJ1-6,TRBV6-5,TGTGCCAGCAGTCTCGGACAGCATGGTGCACCCCTCCACTTT,CASSLGQHGAPLHF
NA,TRBD2,TRBJ2-1,TRBV11-3,TGTGCCAGCAGCTTAGGCCTAGCGGGATCTGAGCAGTTCTTC,CASSLGLAGSEQFF
NA,NA,TRBJ1-1,TRBV28,TGTGCCAGCAGTTTAGTGGCGGGCAACACTGAAGCTTTCTTT,CASSLVAGNTEAFF
NA,TRBD1,TRBJ1-2,TRBV6-5,TGTGCCACTACCGACAGGGAAAACTATGGCTACACCTTC,CATTDRENYGYTF
NA,TRBD2,TRBJ2-1,TRBV28,TGTGCCAGCAGTTCGAGCGGGATTTACCCCTACAATGAGCAGTTCTTC,CASSSSGIYPYNEQFF
NA,NA,TRBJ1-6,TRBV7-3,TGTGCCAGCAGCTTATCGGGGGTGGCACCCCTCCACTTT,CASSLSGVAPLHF
once,TRBD1,TRBJ1-5,TRBV30,TGTGCCTGGAGTTGGGGGGACAGGGTTGCCGATCAGCCCCAGCATTTT,CAWSWGDRVADQPQHF
NA,NA,TRBJ2-5,TRBV7-8,TGTGCCAGCAGCTTAGGTGTACCTGCGGGGACCCAGTACTTC,CASSLGVPAGTQYF
NA,TRBD2,TRBJ2-2,TRBV5-8,TGTGCCAGCAGCTTTACGAGCGGGACTAACACCGGGGAGCTGTTTTTT,CASSFTSGTNTGELFF
NA,NA,TRBJ2-7,TRBV5-4,TGTGCCAGCAGCTTGGATCCTAGTTATGGGTACGAGCAGTACTTC,CASSLDPSYGYEQYF
NA,NA,TRBJ1-1,TRBV28,TGTGCCAGCAGTCGGTCCCTACGGGGCACTGAAGCTTTCTTT,CASSRSLRGTEAFF
NA,TRBD2,TRBJ2-1,TRBV3-1/TRBV3-2,TGTGCCAGCCGACGGGGGGGTCTCTCCTACAATGAGCAGTTCTTC,CASRRGGLSYNEQFF